This entry features one TCR beta chain sequence. The data are from a study of blood T cell repertoires in COVID-19. Study-wide context: COVID-19 samples, acute and convalescent, were from the United States, Italy and Spain. Sources were T cells, B-cell-depleted T cells, or PBMCs; the material itself was cDNA or gDNA.

In the authors' workflow: For nucleated cells, counts were estimated from reference gene primer amplification. Clones were sequenced by immunoSEQ multiplex PCR, and TCRdb holds only the in-frame ones, with some missing. Clonal size and the V and J genes are those of that table, whereas D and trimming came from the DNA. This sample carries tens of thousands of clones, under 90% of them seen once, and the ten largest clones take around 3.4%. The CDR3 is 14 residues long. The germline gives CDR1 SGHDT, CDR2 YYEEEE. V was shortened by 0 bases and J by 8 bases, with 14 bases between the two germline ends.

The chain couples TRBV5-6 to TRBJ1-2; D not resolved. The sequence was obtained from a woman aged 70-85 years with acute or convalescent COVID-19. The material sequenced was peripheral blood. CDR3 sequence: CASSLVSALEGYTF. Written as DNA, the CDR3 is TGTGCCAGCAGCTTGGTGTCCGCTCTGGAGGGCTACACCTTC.